This T cell receptor beta chain is drawn from a study of T cells in Graves' hyperthyroidism and ophthalmopathy (dated by TCRdb to 2018 to 2020). Study-wide context: Peripheral blood was sampled at the time of initial diagnosis, prior to any treatment. To identify TCR V-J signatures that set the groups apart, the researchers used a discovery cohort of roughly 100 patients, made up of around 40 with Graves' ophthalmopathy and about 59 with stable Graves' hyperthyroidism. Prospective prediction of ophthalmopathy was tested in an independent validation cohort consisting of 18 to 20 hyperthyroidism patients and some 16 patients who later progressed to ophthalmopathy. The 95 to 100 discovery patients were randomly divided into training and test sets at a 7:3 ratio. Thyroid tissue and blood T-cell repertoires from more than five Graves' hyperthyroidism patients were also compared in the study. After sampling, hyperthyroidism patients received methimazole starting at 30 mg daily, and ophthalmopathy patients received high-dose intravenous methylprednisolone. The paper describes TCR Vbeta CDR3 sequencing of 120 to 150 peripheral blood samples, made up of roughly 40 ophthalmopathy patients, roughly 75 hyperthyroidism patients and 17 progressor patients.

Overall study outcomes, separate from this receptor: A 13 V-J signature model separated ophthalmopathy from stable hyperthyroidism, with over 85% sensitivity and roughly 84% specificity in cross-validation and 80%/75% in testing. No statistical method was used to fix the sample size in advance, and group allocation was not hidden from the investigators. Most expanded thyroid clonotypes (frequency above 0.001) were also found in blood, which suggests that blood repertoires may mirror thyroid immune responses. During validation, the model predicted progression to ophthalmopathy a median of about 5.9 months ahead of onset, with just under 71% sensitivity and 72.22% specificity.

TCR beta CDR3 regions were amplified from RNA transcripts. For the first round of RT-PCR on the TCR CDR3, the HTBI primer set was used together with the Qiagen OneStep RT-PCR kit. The libraries were constructed in a second round of multiplex PCR and then size-selected and purified. Sequencing of the libraries was done on an Illumina HiSeq2000 using paired-end 100 bp reads. From the authors' description of their analysis: Raw data were processed with SOAPnuke, discarding reads with adapters, uncalled bases, mean Phred below 15, or no exact constant-primer or identifier match. COPE v1.2.5 was used to merge high-quality paired reads, and clonotypes were defined as unique nucleotide sequences. Clonotypes were aligned to IMGT TRBV, TRBD and TRBJ reference segments using MiTCR v1.1. Only V-J combinations with frequency above 0.0001, covering about 99% of repertoires, were analysed. The TCS score was defined as F50 (clonal expansion) divided by E x V (chaos), with BLOSUM62-based TCRdist calculated between CDR3 peptides within each V-J. Welch's t-statistics and random forest reduced 500 to 650 V-J features to under 15, which were used in a naive Bayes classifier (R e1071). TCRdb reran the public reads through fastp at Q25 and MiXCR, keeping productive beta chains. Each CDR3 protein appears once, grouped with its most common genes and DNA. TCRdb, not the original authors, processed these V and J calls. The sample has some 510,000 distinct CDR3 sequences on record, 20% to 25% of them singletons. The ten biggest clones cover 26% of the sample.

A patient counted as having stable Graves' hyperthyroidism if no progression to ophthalmopathy occurred over 18 months of follow-up. Hyperthyroidism patients were aged 18 to 65 years and newly diagnosed, with disease duration of less than 2 months. Any patient with an uncontrolled infection, another autoimmune disease, pregnancy or lactation was excluded. Diagnoses were established on the basis of clinical symptoms, serum thyroxine and TRAb, thyroid ultrasound, and orbital computed tomography. Ficoll-Paque density gradient centrifugation was used to isolate PBMCs from about 10 ml of fresh peripheral blood. Total RNA was extracted using Trizol reagent, and RNA quality was assessed on an Agilent 2100 Bioanalyzer. Details on this clonotype: Its antigen has not been determined. Base qualities are not provided; no much larger clone lies one nucleotide away.

The clonotype originates from a man in his late teens or twenties with Graves' hyperthyroidism. Sequenced: blood.

The CDR3: CASSLEGGLRNTEAFF. The DNA is as follows: TGCGCCAGCAGCTTGGAAGGGGGGCTAAGGAACACTGAAGCTTTCTTT. This sequence uses TRBV5-1 and TRBJ1-1; perhaps TRBD1 is the D gene, with 6 bases matching. V and J lose 0 bases and 1 base, and a span of 13 bases separates them. The CDR3 spans 16 residues, from the cysteine through the phenylalanine. Left in the record is the CDR3 DNA by itself, 48 bases read in frame from the first base. Looking up the germline V gene yields CDR1 SGHRS and CDR2 YFSETQ.